This is a list of T cell receptor beta chains from one sample in a study of cytomegalovirus exposure and HLA in healthy donors. Clones were sequenced by immunoSEQ multiplex PCR, and TCRdb holds only the in-frame ones, with some missing. The sample lists 55,000 to 85,000 clones, approximately 90% occurring once. The sequenced sample consisted of PBMCs. Every receptor here comes from a woman in her thirties in good health and CMV-seronegative. Each CDR3 is given with its conserved first and last residue. The D gene is left open where the match is weak. Where a row states a size, it is once, few, many or the class of an expanded clone; other rows omit it.

>TRBD1|-|TRBJ2-7|TRBV25-1
TGTGCCAGCAGTGACCAAGGTGACAGGGAGAGCGAGCAGTACTTC
CASSDQGDRESEQYF
>TRBD2|-|TRBJ2-3|TRBV2
TGTGCCAGCAGCTCTAGCGGGAGGGCCGTGGATACGCAGTATTTT
CASSSSGRAVDTQYF
>-|-|TRBJ2-1|TRBV4-3
TGCGCCAGCAGCCAAGATCTAAGGACATCCCTAGAGCAGTTCTTC
CASSQDLRTSLEQFF
>TRBD2|-|TRBJ2-3|TRBV7-3
TGTGCCAGCAGCTCCGGCGGGAGAACAGATACGCAGTATTTT
CASSSGGRTDTQYF
>-|-|TRBJ1-1|TRBV7-2
TGTGCCAGCAGCTTAGACAGGGTGAACACTGAAGCTTTCTTT
CASSLDRVNTEAFF
>TRBD2|-|TRBJ2-1|TRBV11-3
TGTGCCAGCAGCAAGGGACTAGCGGGAGTGGGGGATGAGCAGTTCTTC
CASSKGLAGVGDEQFF
>TRBD1|-|TRBJ2-7|TRBV5-4
TGTGCCAGCAGCCCGAGTCCCGGGACAGGGCCGTCAGAGCAGTACTTC
CASSPSPGTGPSEQYF
>TRBD2|once|TRBJ2-1|TRBV6-4
TGTGCCAGCAGTGACTCTACGGGAGGCTTCAATGAGCAGTTCTTC
CASSDSTGGFNEQFF
>TRBD1|-|TRBJ1-1|TRBV19
TGTGCCACCCGGGACAGGGGCGACATGAACACTGAAGCTTTCTTT
CATRDRGDMNTEAFF
>TRBD2|-|TRBJ2-3|TRBV5-1
TGCGCCAGCAGCTTACTAGGACTAGCGGGATTCACAGATACGCAGTATTTT
CASSLLGLAGFTDTQYF
>-|-|TRBJ2-7|TRBV19
TGTGCCAGTAGTATTATTTTCGGTTTCCCGGGATCCTACGAGCAGTACTTC
CASSIIFGFPGSYEQYF
>-|-|TRBJ2-3|TRBV5-1
TGCGCCAGCAGCTTGGCTCTACCTAGCACAGATACGCAGTATTTT
CASSLALPSTDTQYF
>TRBD2|-|TRBJ2-3|TRBV7-3
TGTGCCAGCAGCCTTCGGGCTAGCGGGGCCAGCACAGATACGCAGTATTTT
CASSLRASGASTDTQYF
>-|-|TRBJ2-1|TRBV21-1
TGTGCCAGCAGCACACCGGGACAGGCTCAGACCTTAAACTACAATGAGCAGTTCTTC
CASSTPGQAQTLNYNEQFF
>TRBD2|-|TRBJ2-2|TRBV7-3
TGTGCCAGCAGCTCGGGACTAGGGAACACCGGGGAGCTGTTTTTT
CASSSGLGNTGELFF
>-|-|TRBJ1-5|TRBV19
TGTGCCAGTAGTATAACAGGATTTCATCAGCCCCAGCATTTT
CASSITGFHQPQHF
>-|-|TRBJ2-5|TRBV5-5
TGTGCCAGCAGCTTCGGGGGATCACAAGAGACCCAGTACTTC
CASSFGGSQETQYF
>-|-|TRBJ2-2|TRBV27
TGTGCCAGCGGATACGACGGGGTTTACACCGGGGAGCTGTTTTTT
CASGYDGVYTGELFF
>TRBD2|-|TRBJ2-1|TRBV11-2
TGTGCCAGCAGCTCACTCCCTAGCGGTACCCCCTCCTACAATGAGCAGTTCTTC
CASSSLPSGTPSYNEQFF
>-|-|TRBJ2-3|TRBV5-1
TGCGCCAGCAGCCCCACGACAGGCCATAGCACAGATACGCAGTATTTT
CASSPTTGHSTDTQYF
>TRBD1|-|TRBJ1-4|TRBV28
TGTGCCAGCAGCCGCCCGGGACAGCTAAACCCAACTAATGAAAAACTGTTTTTT
CASSRPGQLNPTNEKLFF
>-|-|TRBJ2-1|TRBV4-2
TGTGCCAGCAGCCAAGGGTCTTCGAGCTCCTACAATGAGCAGTTCTTC
CASSQGSSSSYNEQFF